The 8 T cell receptor beta chains below were found in one sample sequenced in a study of cytomegalovirus exposure and HLA in healthy donors. Clones were sequenced by immunoSEQ multiplex PCR, and TCRdb holds only the in-frame ones, with some missing. The profile shows about 250,000 clones, roughly 90% of them singletons. Sequenced: PBMCs. All receptors derive from a young man in good health and CMV-seropositive.

The V gene is TRBV7-9, the J gene TRBJ1-2; unclear D gene. Between the trimmed V and J ends, which lost 5 bases and 7 bases, there was a span of 11 bases. Germline V lookup: CDR1 SEHNR, CDR2 FQNEAQ (reference sequence). This CDR3 is built from 12 residues. CDR3 sequence: CASSAAVGGYTF. CDR3 DNA sequence: TGTGCCAGCAGCGCCGCCGTTGGTGGCTACACCTTC. Looking up the rest from reference TRBV7-9 and TRBJ1-2 gives the full variable domain: DTGVSQNPRHKITKRGQNVTFRCDPISEHNRLYWYRQTLGQGPEFLTYFQNEAQLEKSRLLSDRFSAERPKGSFSTLEIQRTEQGDSAMYLCASSAAVGGYTFGSGTRLTVV.

The chain joins TRBV7-8 to TRBJ2-7; 8 nucleotides match TRBD1. J lost 6 bases, V lost 1 base, and 5 bases had no gene match. Germline V gives CDR1 SGHVS, CDR2 FQNEAQ. The CDR3 spans 14 residues. CDR3 amino acids: CASSLGQGTGEQYF. The CDR3 DNA sequence: TGTGCCAGCAGCTTAGGACAGGGGACTGGCGAGCAGTACTTC.

This clone appeared once. The J gene is TRBJ2-3, the V gene TRBV28; D might be TRBD1 (6 bases). The germline V gene encodes CDR1 MDHEN and CDR2 SYDVKM. V lost 6 bases and J 6 bases, leaving 13 bases between the germline ends. The CDR3 runs to 13 residues. CDR3 coding DNA: TGTGCCAGCAGCCTTACAGGGTACGATACGCAGTATTTT. Its translation is CASSLTGYDTQYF.

In DNA form, the CDR3 reads TGCGCCAGCAGCTATTCTAGCGGGCGAGCCGCCTACGAGCAGTACTTC. Protein product: CASSYSSGRAAYEQYF. The genes are TRBV5-1 and TRBJ2-7; 8 nucleotides match TRBD2. Germline CDR1 reads SGHRS; CDR2 reads YFSETQ. The length of the CDR3 is 16 residues. After removal of 3 bases from V and 2 bases from J, the junction contained 10 bases not matched to a gene.

V gene TRBV30 combines with J gene TRBJ2-2; no reliable D call. Germline V gives CDR1 GTSNPN, CDR2 SVGIG (reference sequence). V was trimmed by 2 bases and J by 1 base, leaving 5 bases between them. This CDR3 has 13 amino acids. The CDR3 is CAWSPRNTGELFF. CDR3 sequence (DNA): TGTGCCTGGAGTCCTAGGAACACCGGGGAGCTGTTTTTT.

The J gene is TRBJ1-2, the V gene TRBV5-6; 12 bases are a match to TRBD1. The germline V gene has CDR1 SGHDT and CDR2 YYEEEE. The CDR3 length is 16 residues. V dropped 4 bases and J dropped 4; count of bases not matched to a gene: 8. CDR3 residues: CASSPGTGGSAYGYTF. For the CDR3, the DNA is TGTGCCAGCAGCCCCGGGACAGGGGGCTCGGCCTATGGCTACACCTTC.

The CDR3 DNA sequence: TGTGCAAGTCGCTGGCCATATACCCCGTTCTATGGCTACACCTTC. Protein: CASRWPYTPFYGYTF. The chain has TRBV12-2 and TRBJ1-2; TRBD1 reflects the table's D call only, with no check against the DNA. TRBV12-2 is labeled a pseudogene. The CDR3 has 15 amino acids.

As DNA, the CDR3 is TGTGCCAGCAGCTTAGCATTCCCGCTACCTGCCTACGAGCAGTACTTC. Protein: CASSLAFPLPAYEQYF. This chain links TRBV7-8 with TRBJ2-7; the D is unclear. The germline V gene has CDR1 SGHVS and CDR2 FQNEAQ. V lost 0 bases and J lost 2, with 14 bases in between. The length of the CDR3 is 16 residues.